This T cell receptor (beta chain) was retrieved from a study of T-cell memory formation after mild COVID-19. The TCR alpha and TCR beta cDNA libraries, bearing sample barcodes and UMIs, were generated by 5'RACE using constant-segment primers. In TCRdb, the 5' RACE reads were re-called with MiXCR into one record per CDR3 protein. The sample yields a few hundred thousand distinct CDR3 sequences, around 8% seen once. The germline CDR1 and CDR2 sequences are SGHRS and YFSETQ. The V gene end was trimmed by 0 bases and the J gene end by 6 bases; junction bases not matched to a gene: 8. The length of the CDR3 is 15 residues. The sample holds many counts of this clonotype. Its antigen is unknown. The study, taken as a whole, reports: Clones shrinking from day 15 to 85 showed even CD4/CD8 mixes; later expanders tilted CD4+. The authors left the SARS-CoV-2 specificity of second-wave clones peaking on day 37 unconfirmed. Prior to infection, memory already included some responding clones, suggesting cross-reactive memory joined.

This clonotype was obtained from a man aged 18 to 29 who had mild COVID-19 (a few samples of this study predate the infection). Cell type and time point are not known. Specimen: PBMCs or a T cell subset sorted from them (not recorded which). V usage is TRBV5-1 and J usage is TRBJ2-7; TRBD1 agrees at 8 bases. The CDR3 protein is CASSLATGGHGEQYF. As DNA, the CDR3 is TGCGCCAGCAGCTTGGCCACAGGGGGGCACGGCGAGCAGTACTTC.